Shown below are 3 T cell receptor beta chains from a single sample sequenced in a study of T cells in localized non-small cell lung cancer. Profiling relied on immunoSEQ multiplex PCR, and the TCRdb table lists in-frame clones only, not all of them. In the table there are about 24,000 clones, more than 75% of which are singletons. Sample: PBMCs, taken before any cancer treatment. The receptors shown here come from a man aged 40 to 70 with stage II lung adenocarcinoma.

The chain is built from TRBV5-4 and TRBJ1-1; D unresolved. Trimming removed 3 bases from V and 5 bases from J, with 17 bases in between. Germline assignment: CDR1 SGHNT and CDR2 YYREEE (reference sequence). The CDR3 covers 15 residues. DNA for the CDR3: TGTGCCAGCAGCTCATCTTCTACCGGACTAACTGAAGCTTTCTTT. It specifies CASSSSSTGLTEAFF.

This chain connects TRBV4-2 to TRBJ1-1; D gene unclear. Per germline, CDR1 LGHNA and CDR2 YNFKEQ. V was shortened by 4 bases and J by 3 bases, with 18 bases between the two germline ends. The CDR3 has 16 residues. The CDR3 coding sequence is TGTGCCAGCAGCCCAGCCTATCGGAGCCCGGACACTGAAGCTTTCTTT. Protein: CASSPAYRSPDTEAFF.

V usage is TRBV19 and J usage is TRBJ2-7, with D unresolved. Per germline, CDR1 LNHDA and CDR2 SQIVND (reference sequence). Trimming removed 5 bases at V and 2 bases at J, with 13 bases between. There are 14 residues in the CDR3. CDR3 region: CASSSQDGPYEQYF. In DNA form, the CDR3 reads TGTGCCAGTAGTTCTCAAGATGGGCCCTACGAGCAGTACTTC.